This passage covers 24 T cell receptor beta chains from one sample sequenced in a study of cytotoxic CD8 clonotypes in ibrutinib-treated CLL. Produced via immunoSEQ multiplex PCR; TCRdb's table is partial and in-frame only. The table has approximately 150,000 clones, under 85% seen once. Material: PBMCs, obtained after 24 months of ibrutinib treatment. These receptors all come from a human donor with chronic lymphocytic leukemia.

In nucleotides, the CDR3 is TGTGCCTGGGTGACAGCGAACTATGGCTACACCTTC. This codes for CAWVTANYGYTF. V is TRBV30 and J is TRBJ1-2; D might be TRBD1 (5 bases). Germline assignment: CDR1 GTSNPN and CDR2 SVGIG (reference sequence). V shed 5 bases and J shed 2 bases, with 9 bases lying between them. The CDR3 is made up of 12 amino acids.

The chain combines TRBV30 with TRBJ2-5; 7 nucleotides match TRBD1. V was pared by 4 bases and J by 5 bases, with 10 bases of the junction left unmatched. The CDR3 length is 14 residues. CDR1 and CDR2 (germline): GTSNPN, SVGIG (reference sequence). DNA of the CDR3: TGTGCCTGGAATGAGAGGGGGCGCTGGGAGACCCAGTACTTC. It specifies CAWNERGRWETQYF.

The chain carries TRBV10-3 and TRBJ2-7; D gene unclear. The CDR3 spans 15 residues. Germline lookup yields CDR1 ENHRY and CDR2 SYGVKD. V was trimmed by 10 bases and J by 1 base, leaving 20 bases between them. The CDR3 here is CATRIVTALSYEQYF. The CDR3 DNA reads TGTGCCACCAGGATAGTGACTGCGCTATCCTACGAGCAGTACTTC.

This sequence joins TRBV7-2 and TRBJ1-5; D may be TRBD1 (6 bases). The CDR3 consists of 15 residues. Germline CDR1 and CDR2: SGHTA and FQGNSA. The germline V and J ends were trimmed by 4 bases and 2 bases, with 12 bases remaining between them. The CDR3 bases are TGTGCCAGCAGCTCCGAGGGGGGGCGCAATCAGCCCCAGCATTTT. It yields the protein CASSSEGGRNQPQHF.

V gene TRBV11-2 combines with J gene TRBJ2-5, with a possible D match to TRBD1 (6 bases). This CDR3 is built from 13 residues. Trimming shortened V by 1 base and J by 5 bases, and 8 bases separated the two germline ends. Per germline, CDR1 SGHAT and CDR2 FQNNGV. CDR3 sequence (DNA): TGTGCCAGCAGCTTAGGCAGGGGTGAGACCCAGTACTTC. Translating it yields CASSLGRGETQYF.

This rearrangement joins TRBV7-2 to TRBJ2-4; 8 positions match TRBD2. Trimming at V came to 4 bases and at J to 0 bases, leaving 5 bases not matched to a gene. Per the germline V gene, CDR1 is SGHTA and CDR2 is FQGNSA. The CDR3 loop spans 16 amino acids. DNA of the CDR3: TGTGCCAGCAGCTCGGGACTAGGGCTAGCCAAAAACATTCAGTACTTC. This sequence encodes CASSSGLGLAKNIQYF.

This clone was observed many times. In DNA, the CDR3 is TGTGCCAGCAGCAAGGTATCCGGGGAGCTGTTTTTT. It yields the protein CASSKVSGELFF. The chain joins TRBV6-6 to TRBJ2-2; D is ambiguous. With 6 bases removed from V and 6 bases from J, the gap between germline ends came to 8 bases. The CDR3 is 12 residues long. Per germline, CDR1 MNHNY and CDR2 SVGAGI (reference sequence).

This chain links TRBV9 with TRBJ1-5; D gene unclear. V was clipped by 0 bases and J by 3 bases, with 7 bases between them. The germline V gene has CDR1 SGDLS and CDR2 YYNGEE. The CDR3 spans 14 residues. The CDR3 bases are TGTGCCAGCAGCGTAGCTGGGAACAATCAGCCCCAGCATTTT. Amino acid sequence: CASSVAGNNQPQHF.

The V call is TRBV18, the J call TRBJ2-5, with TRBD2 identical over 11 bases. After removal of 2 bases from V and 0 bases from J, the junction contained 2 bases not matched to a gene. From germline, CDR1 is KGHSH and CDR2 LQKENI. The length of the CDR3 is 16 residues. The CDR3 DNA is TGTGCCAGCTCACCAAAGACTAGCGGGGACCAAGAGACCCAGTACTTC. Residues: CASSPKTSGDQETQYF.

This clone occurred once. V and J are TRBV9 and TRBJ2-7, with D perhaps TRBD1 (6 bases). The V and J ends lost 0 bases and 2 bases respectively, with 15 bases between them. Germline-derived CDR1 and CDR2 are SGDLS and YYNGEE. The CDR3 has 16 amino acids. CDR3 DNA sequence: TGTGCCAGCAGCGTAGAGGGTCAGGGGTTAACCTACGAGCAGTACTTC. It is translated as CASSVEGQGLTYEQYF.

Only one count was recorded for this clone. The V call is TRBV9, the J call TRBJ1-2; D uncertain. CDR1 and CDR2 from the germline V gene are SGDLS and YYNGEE. CDR3 length: 15 residues. Trimming removed 3 bases from V and 0 bases from J, with 12 bases in between. CDR3 residues: CASSAHADPNYGYTF. The CDR3 DNA sequence: TGTGCCAGCAGCGCCCACGCAGACCCTAACTATGGCTACACCTTC.

This clone was seen a handful of times. In DNA, the CDR3 is TGTGCCAGCAGTTACTCGGACGGTCAGCCCCAGCATTTT. The encoded protein is CASSYSDGQPQHF. The chain recombines TRBV6-5 with TRBJ1-5, with no clear D. This CDR3 has 13 residues. Trimming removed 0 bases from V and 6 bases from J, with 6 bases in between. Germline V gene lookup returns CDR1 MNHEY and CDR2 SVGAGI.

This chain joins TRBV9 and TRBJ2-3, with a tentative D call TRBD2 (5 bases). Per germline, CDR1 SGDLS and CDR2 YYNGEE. With 0 bases removed from V and 2 bases from J, the gap between germline ends came to 10 bases. This CDR3 has 15 amino acids. This chain's CDR3 is CASSVDQRYTDTQYF. Written as DNA, the CDR3 is TGTGCCAGCAGCGTAGATCAGCGGTACACAGATACGCAGTATTTT.

V usage is TRBV5-1 and J usage is TRBJ2-2, with 8 positions matching TRBD1. Trimming cost V 2 bases and J 8 bases; bases outside gene matches: 14. Looked up from germline, CDR1 is SGHRS and CDR2 is YFSETQ. This CDR3 spans 17 amino acids. In DNA form, the CDR3 reads TGCGCCAGCAGCTTTAAACGGACAGGGCTTCCTTCGGGGGAGCTGTTTTTT. Its protein product is CASSFKRTGLPSGELFF.

The CDR3 DNA reads as TGTGCCAGTAGAGGGGCAGGGGACCCCTCGAACACTGAAGCTTTCTTT. It yields the protein CASRGAGDPSNTEAFF. The chain joins TRBV19 to TRBJ1-1; perhaps TRBD1 as D (6 bases). V was pared by 6 bases and J by 1 base, with 18 bases between. The germline CDR1 and CDR2 sequences are LNHDA and SQIVND (reference sequence). This CDR3 has 16 residues.

The CDR3 loop reads CASSHRGLSLREKLFF. The CDR3 DNA reads TGTGCCAGCAGCCACAGGGGGCTTTCTCTTCGGGAAAAACTGTTTTTT. The rearrangement joins TRBV27 to TRBJ1-4, with 9 nucleotides matching TRBD1. Losses at the gene ends were 6 bases for V and 8 bases for J; bases not matched to a gene: 13. The CDR3 runs to 16 residues. CDR1 is MNHEY, CDR2 SMNVEV, per germline (reference sequence).

The V and J genes are TRBV28 and TRBJ2-3; 7 positions agree with TRBD1. CDR1 is MDHEN and CDR2 is SYDVKM in the germline V gene. This CDR3 is built from 16 residues. V was clipped by 1 base and J by 6 bases; unmatched bases: 10. The CDR3 coding sequence is TGTGCCAGCAGTTTATATTTGGACAGGCCGGAGGATACGCAGTATTTT. Protein: CASSLYLDRPEDTQYF.

J is TRBJ1-1 and V is TRBV28; D is uncertain. The CDR3 is 15 amino acids. Germline V lookup: CDR1 MDHEN, CDR2 SYDVKM. The V gene lost 5 bases and the J gene lost 2 bases, with 15 bases spanning the gap. The CDR3 here is CASSPSHLVNTEAFF. The DNA for the CDR3 is TGTGCCAGCAGTCCGAGCCATTTGGTCAACACTGAAGCTTTCTTT.

This sequence joins TRBV11-2 and TRBJ2-7, with 7 positions matching TRBD1. The J segment lost 5 bases and the V segment lost 5 bases, leaving 9 bases of the junction unmatched. The germline V gene has CDR1 SGHAT and CDR2 FQNNGV. CDR3 size: 14 residues. CDR3 DNA sequence: TGTGCCAGCAGCCCGAGACAGGGTGCTAACGAGCAGTACTTC. It yields the protein CASSPRQGANEQYF. Using reference TRBV11-2 and TRBJ2-7 for the parts outside the CDR3, the full variable domain is EAGVAQSPRYKIIEKRQSVAFWCNPISGHATLYWYQQILGQGPKLLIQFQNNGVVDDSQLPKDRFSAERLKGVDSTLKIQPAKLEDSAVYLCASSPRQGANEQYFGPGTRLTVT.

Only one count was recorded for this clone. This rearrangement joins TRBV19 to TRBJ1-1; D uncertain. Per germline, CDR1 LNHDA and CDR2 SQIVND (reference sequence). V lost 5 bases and J 3 bases, leaving 13 bases between the germline ends. CDR3 length: 14 residues. The CDR3 nucleotides are TGTGCCAGTAGTGAAGGGTTAGCGGACACTGAAGCTTTCTTT. Protein: CASSEGLADTEAFF. The whole variable domain, filled in from reference TRBV19 and TRBJ1-1, reads DGGITQSPKYLFRKEGQNVTLSCEQNLNHDAMYWYRQDPGQGLRLIYYSQIVNDFQKGDIAEGYSVSREKKESFPLTVTSAQKNPTAFYLCASSEGLADTEAFFGQGTRLTVV.

The genes are TRBV6-1 and TRBJ2-7, with 16 bases fitting TRBD2. After removal of 4 bases from V and 5 bases from J, the junction contained 2 bases not matched to a gene. Germline V gene data show CDR1 as MNHNS and CDR2 as SASEGT. This CDR3 region has 15 residues. The CDR3 DNA is TGTGCCAGCAGTGTTGGGACTAGCGGGAGGGACGAGCAGTACTTC. This translates into CASSVGTSGRDEQYF.

This chain uses TRBV13 with TRBJ1-5; D remains unclear. Trimming shortened V by 5 bases and J by 7 bases, and 9 bases separated the two germline ends. The CDR3 runs 12 residues. The germline gives CDR1 PRHDT, CDR2 FYEKMQ (reference sequence). The CDR3 region has the DNA TGTGCCAGCAGCCCCTGGGGACAGCCCCAGCATTTT. This sequence encodes CASSPWGQPQHF.

The CDR3 nucleotides read TGTGCTAGTGGTTTGCCATACAGGGGCTACGGCGGTGGCTACACCTTC. This translates into CASGLPYRGYGGGYTF. The chain has TRBV12-5 and TRBJ1-2, with 7 nucleotides matching TRBD1. Germline assignment: CDR1 LGHNT and CDR2 FRNRAP. The ends lost 2 bases at V and 7 bases at J; junction bases unmatched: 13. This CDR3 is built from 16 residues.

The V gene is TRBV7-8, the J gene TRBJ2-1; 8 bases match TRBD2. CDR3 length: 15 residues. Germline V lookup: CDR1 SGHVS, CDR2 FQNEAQ. The V gene end was trimmed by 6 bases and the J gene end by 4 bases; junction bases not matched to a gene: 8. CDR3 nucleotides: TGTGCCAGCAGACCCGAGGTAGCGGGATACAATGAGCAGTTCTTC. Translating it yields CASRPEVAGYNEQFF.